This T cell receptor (beta chain) was sequenced during a study of OX40 agonist ivuxolimab in advanced cancers. With regard to the full study: Ivuxolimab was an agonistic, fully human IgG2 monoclonal antibody directed against OX40 (CD134), a costimulatory receptor. The paper covers the monotherapy dose-escalation part of the phase I ivuxolimab trial, which included N ≈ 50 patients. Of the roughly 52 dose-escalation patients, hepatocellular carcinoma was present in some 19, melanoma in approximately 15, renal cell carcinoma in 9 and head and neck cancer in 9. Patients were allowed to have had prior anti-PD-1, anti-PD-L1 or anti-CTLA-4 therapy, and approximately 43% of the dose-escalation patients had previously received checkpoint inhibitors. Partial responses occurred in three dose-escalation patients, of whom one had hepatocellular carcinoma and two had cutaneous melanoma. Intravenous ivuxolimab was administered to patients every 2 weeks at six dose levels: 0.01, 0.1, 0.3, 1.5, 3 and 10 mg/kg. In the dose-escalation cohort, nearly 85% of patients were male, and the mean age was roughly 60 years with a range of roughly 20 to 79. Peripheral TCRbeta sequencing was intended to test whether TCR sequence diversity was altered and clonal T-cell expansion was caused by ivuxolimab. Points the paper makes about the study in general: In the 0.1-3.0 mg/kg groups, partial responders had among the lowest normalized peripheral clonal expansion, particularly in CD8+ T cells. Low levels of normalized T-cell clonal expansion were also shown by some nonresponding patients. The antigen specificity of the clonally expanded peripheral T cells was not determined. At doses of 0.1 to 3.0 mg/kg, clonal expansion of both CD4+ and CD8+ blood T cells was observed from baseline to week 6. After ivuxolimab, more expanded clones were found on average in CD8+ T cells than in CD4+ T cells.

The trial excluded patients who had a history of autoimmune disease or were on systemic immunosuppression. Peripheral blood for TCR sequencing was drawn from every dose cohort at baseline, at cycle 4 day 1 and at cycle 7 day 1. The samples were drawn from a first-in-human, open-label, multicenter phase I dose-escalation trial of ivuxolimab. The trial enrolled adults with locally advanced or metastatic head and neck squamous cell, hepatocellular, melanoma or renal cell carcinoma. CD4+ and CD8+ T cells were sorted separately from peripheral blood before TCR sequencing. To sequence the TCRbeta CDR3 region, genomic DNA was isolated from the sorted cells. The immunoSEQ Assay was used to sequence the TCRbeta CDR3 regions. In TCRdb, the immuneACCESS table is reduced to in-frame sequences with V and J assigned. These tables do not hold every clone; where another copy was compared, an unresolved V gene accounts for under half, and the others remain unexplained. The sample yields 60,000 to 70,000 clones; approximately 86% were counted once. The top ten hold under 3.5% of the sample.

V is shortened by 5 bases, J by 0 bases, and the region joining them spans 5 bases. The CDR3 holds 12 amino acids from the cysteine to the phenylalanine. Only CDR3 DNA remains: 36 bases, in frame from the first base. The CDR1 and CDR2 encoded by the germline V gene are ENHRY and SYGVKD. Worth noting for this clone: There is no known antigen for this receptor. No quality values exist for individual bases; no much larger clone is one base distant.

Source: CD4+ or CD8+ T cells sorted from blood, taken in a trial of the OX40 agonist ivuxolimab. This receptor was identified in an adult with an advanced solid tumor such as melanoma, head and neck, liver or kidney cancer. The sequence joins TRBV10-3 to TRBJ2-7; no D gene call is confident. The nucleotides read TGTGCCATCAGTTCTAGCTCCTACGAGCAGTACTTC. Translated, it gives CAISSSSYEQYF.